A single T cell receptor beta chain is shown here with its context. The data were taken from a study of blood T cell repertoires in COVID-19. Germline CDR1 and CDR2: SGHAT and FQDESV (reference sequence). There are 16 residues in the CDR3. V gave up 5 bases and J gave up 5 bases; unmatched junction bases: 11. Here immunoSEQ multiplex PCR was the method, and the copy in TCRdb shows in-frame clones only, minus some. The profile shows under 350,000 clones, 65% to 90% of them singletons. Specimen: PBMCs or T cells enriched from blood (not recorded which). This receptor was identified in a woman aged 40 to 50 with acute COVID-19. This chain connects TRBV11-1 to TRBJ2-1; 8 bases match TRBD2. This CDR3 reads CASSPRLAGTHNEQFF. The CDR3 nucleotides are TGTGCCAGCAGCCCCCGGCTAGCGGGTACCCACAATGAGCAGTTCTTC.